Presented here are 22 T cell receptor beta chains from one specimen sequenced in a study of early T cells in non-severe SARS-CoV-2 infection. TCRdb analysed the 5' RACE reads with MiXCR anew, one entry per CDR3 protein. This table holds 26,000 or so distinct CDR3 sequences, less than 5% found once. The material sequenced was whole blood. The receptor source for this set is an adult who was a healthcare worker with PCR-confirmed SARS-CoV-2 infection or an uninfected control (not recorded which).

At least ten counts were recorded for this clonotype. The J gene is TRBJ2-7, the V gene TRBV7-3, with D tentatively TRBD1 (6 bases). This CDR3 contains 14 residues. Trimming took off 5 bases at V and 5 bases at J, with 16 bases between the two ends. Germline values: CDR1 SGHTA, CDR2 FQGTGA. CDR3 in DNA: TGTGCCAGCAGCCCCACAGGGCCCAATGACGAGCAGTACTTC. Translating it yields CASSPTGPNDEQYF.

This clonotype was detected a few times. The chain couples TRBV19 to TRBJ2-3; D is perhaps TRBD2 (5 bases). Germline CDR1 and CDR2: LNHDA and SQIVND (reference sequence). This CDR3 is 11 amino acids long. V was pared by 1 base and J by 9 bases, with 5 bases between. The CDR3 DNA reads as TGTGCCAGTAGTATAGCTAGCACGCAGTATTTT. Protein: CASSIASTQYF.

V gene TRBV7-9 combines with J gene TRBJ2-3; D remains ambiguous. This CDR3 spans 13 amino acids. V was clipped by 7 bases and J by 1 base, with 9 bases between them. Per germline, CDR1 SEHNR and CDR2 FQNEAQ (reference sequence). In DNA, the CDR3 is TGTGCCAGCACGGACGGACGCACAGATACGCAGTATTTT. Amino acid sequence: CASTDGRTDTQYF.

This clonotype was picked up many times. The chain uses TRBV5-1 and TRBJ2-7; D may be TRBD2 (5 bases). The CDR3 covers 12 residues. Per the germline V gene, CDR1 is SGHRS and CDR2 is YFSETQ. The V and J ends lost 3 bases and 5 bases respectively, with 9 bases between them. CDR3 in DNA: TGCGCCAGCAGCTCGGGGTGGGACGAGCAGTACTTC. Protein: CASSSGWDEQYF.

This clonotype was seen only a few times. A read error is possible here, since a much larger clone lies one base away. CDR3 in DNA: TGTGTCAGCAGCTCTCGTCATTCGACTGAAGCTTTCTTT. Encoded protein: CVSSSRHSTEAFF. This chain joins TRBV7-2 and TRBJ1-1, with unresolved D. The CDR3 runs to 13 residues. Germline CDR1 reads SGHTA; CDR2 reads FQGNSA.

This clonotype turned up a few times. The chain carries TRBV7-8 and TRBJ1-2; no definite D call. The CDR3 totals 12 residues. Trimming took off 2 bases at V and 8 bases at J, with 9 bases between the two ends. Germline CDR1 SGHVS, CDR2 FQNEAQ. CDR3 in DNA: TGTGCCAGCAGCTTATGGAGGGAAGGCTACACCTTC. Translation gives CASSLWREGYTF.

Written as DNA, the CDR3 is TGTGCCAGCTCACCATTGAGGGATGATTCACCCCTCCACTTT. Translating it yields CASSPLRDDSPLHF. This sequence joins TRBV18 and TRBJ1-6; D remains ambiguous. V shed 2 bases and J shed 8 bases, with 10 bases lying between them. The CDR3 loop spans 14 amino acids. Germline CDR1 is KGHSH and CDR2 is LQKENI.

V and J are TRBV7-2 and TRBJ2-3, with 8 bases fitting TRBD2. J was trimmed by 5 bases and V by 3 bases; bases with no gene match: 10. CDR1 SGHTA and CDR2 FQGNSA come from the germline V gene. The CDR3 totals 16 residues. CDR3 coding DNA: TGTGCCAGCAGCTTCTCCGGGAGGGGGGATGGAGATACGCAGTATTTT. Amino acid sequence: CASSFSGRGDGDTQYF.

This clonotype was found a few times. The V and J genes are TRBV6-5 and TRBJ1-1; maybe TRBD1 (5 bases). The length of the CDR3 is 14 residues. V was pared by 2 bases and J by 4 bases, with 11 bases between. Germline V CDR1 and CDR2: MNHEY, SVGAGI. CDR3 residues: CASSYRGSGTEAFF. The CDR3 DNA reads as TGTGCCAGCAGTTACAGGGGTAGTGGCACTGAAGCTTTCTTT.

This clonotype came up many times. The chain employs TRBV20-1 and TRBJ2-3, with D unclear. Trimming removed 1 base at V and 6 bases at J, with 17 bases between. The CDR3 covers 15 residues. The V gene's germline CDR1 is DFQATT and CDR2 SNEGSKA (reference sequence). This CDR3 reads CSARGTDPAWDTQYF. CDR3 nucleotide sequence: TGCAGTGCTAGAGGAACGGACCCAGCATGGGATACGCAGTATTTT.

This clonotype was picked up many times. The gene calls are TRBV2 and TRBJ2-1; 8 bases align to TRBD1. V was clipped by 6 bases and J by 6 bases; unmatched bases: 10. Germline values: CDR1 SNHLY, CDR2 FYNNEI. This CDR3 region has 15 residues. The CDR3 here is CASRYDRDRFNEQFF. CDR3 coding DNA: TGTGCCAGCAGGTACGACCGGGACAGGTTCAATGAGCAGTTCTTC.

This clonotype has ten or more counts. The chain carries TRBV20-1 and TRBJ2-3, with TRBD2 matching 13 bases. The CDR3 sequence is 20 residues long. The J segment lost 2 bases and the V segment lost 0 bases, leaving 14 bases of the junction unmatched. In germline, CDR1 is DFQATT, CDR2 SNEGSKA (reference sequence). The CDR3, as DNA: TGCAGTGCTAGAGATTCCCCCGTCGCGGGACTAGCGGGAAACACAGATACGCAGTATTTT. This translates into CSARDSPVAGLAGNTDTQYF.

The CDR3 region is CSANPGLDHNEQFF. The CDR3 DNA reads TGCAGTGCTAACCCGGGACTAGACCACAATGAGCAGTTCTTC. The chain has TRBV20-1 and TRBJ2-1; 8 bases line up with TRBD2. There are 14 residues in the CDR3. The germline V gene has CDR1 DFQATT and CDR2 SNEGSKA (reference sequence). Germline trimming cut 4 bases from V and 5 bases from J; bases unmatched to any gene: 7.

This clonotype showed up just a few times. This chain's CDR3 is CASSPRQESYGYTF. The DNA of the CDR3 is TGTGCCAGCAGTCCACGACAGGAGTCGTATGGCTACACCTTC. The chain couples TRBV27 to TRBJ1-2; tentative D call: TRBD1 (6 bases). V was trimmed by 5 bases and J by 5 bases, leaving 15 bases between them. This CDR3 is 14 amino acids long. Germline-derived CDR1 and CDR2 are MNHEY and SMNVEV (reference sequence).

This clonotype rates as medium-sized. The genes are TRBV4-3 and TRBJ2-3, with D unresolved. The CDR3 consists of 10 residues. With 2 bases removed from V and 10 bases from J, the gap between germline ends came to 4 bases. CDR1 LGHNA and CDR2 YSLEER come from the germline V gene. Written as DNA, the CDR3 is TGCGCCAGCAGCCAATACTCGCAGTATTTT. Translated: CASSQYSQYF.

DNA for the CDR3: TGTGCCAGCAGCTTGAATAATGAGCAGTTCTTC. It codes for CASSLNNEQFF. The gene calls are TRBV7-9 and TRBJ2-1; D not resolved. The CDR3 spans 11 residues. In germline, CDR1 is SEHNR, CDR2 FQNEAQ (reference sequence). V lost 3 bases, J lost 7 bases, and 4 bases lay in between.

The chain joins TRBV28 to TRBJ2-7; D gene uncertain. The CDR3 consists of 12 residues. V lost 1 base and J lost 5, with 6 bases in between. Germline V gene lookup returns CDR1 MDHEN and CDR2 SYDVKM. CDR3 in DNA: TGTGCCAGCAGTTTATATGGTAACGAGCAGTACTTC. It is translated as CASSLYGNEQYF.

This clonotype occurred many times. The V and J genes are TRBV5-4 and TRBJ2-6, with D unclear. In germline, CDR1 is SGHNT, CDR2 YYREEE (reference sequence). The V end lost 4 bases, the J end lost 2 bases, and 10 bases lay between the germline ends. CDR3 size: 15 residues. The CDR3: CASSLRTPGANVLTF. The CDR3 region has the DNA TGTGCCAGCAGCCTACGGACCCCTGGGGCCAACGTCCTGACTTTC.

This clonotype occurred many times. The CDR3 reads CSAKRERHEQYF. The CDR3 region has the DNA TGCAGTGCTAAAAGGGAGCGCCACGAGCAGTACTTC. This chain connects TRBV20-1 to TRBJ2-7; D possibly corresponds to TRBD2 (5 bases). Germline V gene sequence: CDR1 DFQATT, CDR2 SNEGSKA (reference sequence). This CDR3 is built from 12 residues. V was pared by 4 bases and J by 5 bases, with 12 bases between.

This clonotype was seen at least ten times. V usage is TRBV20-1 and J usage is TRBJ2-7; 11 nucleotides align to TRBD2. The trim removed 5 bases at V and 6 bases at J, leaving 24 bases unmatched. The germline V gene encodes CDR1 DFQATT and CDR2 SNEGSKA (reference sequence). This CDR3 has 19 residues. The CDR3 DNA reads TGCAGTGCTCGCGCCCTTCCACTAGCGGGAGAAACAGTCCGGACCGAGCAGTACTTC. Its translation is CSARALPLAGETVRTEQYF.

This chain connects TRBV4-2 to TRBJ2-5; TRBD2 matches 12 bases. V shed 2 bases, J shed 6 bases, and the junction held 7 bases outside the gene matches. The CDR3 has 16 amino acids. Germline V gene sequence: CDR1 LGHNA, CDR2 YNFKEQ. The CDR3 region has the DNA TGTGCCAGCAGCCAAATGACTAGCGGGAGTGTCAAGACCCAGTACTTC. As protein: CASSQMTSGSVKTQYF.

In its sample, this clonotype is medium-sized (0.01 to 0.1%). This rearrangement joins TRBV7-2 to TRBJ2-2; TRBD2 matches 13 bases. Germline trimming cut 6 bases from V and 5 bases from J; bases unmatched to any gene: 6. The CDR3 is 16 residues long. Germline V gene lookup returns CDR1 SGHTA and CDR2 FQGNSA. The CDR3 sequence: CASRAGTSGITGELFF. CDR3 DNA sequence: TGTGCCAGCAGGGCCGGGACTAGCGGGATAACCGGGGAGCTGTTTTTT.